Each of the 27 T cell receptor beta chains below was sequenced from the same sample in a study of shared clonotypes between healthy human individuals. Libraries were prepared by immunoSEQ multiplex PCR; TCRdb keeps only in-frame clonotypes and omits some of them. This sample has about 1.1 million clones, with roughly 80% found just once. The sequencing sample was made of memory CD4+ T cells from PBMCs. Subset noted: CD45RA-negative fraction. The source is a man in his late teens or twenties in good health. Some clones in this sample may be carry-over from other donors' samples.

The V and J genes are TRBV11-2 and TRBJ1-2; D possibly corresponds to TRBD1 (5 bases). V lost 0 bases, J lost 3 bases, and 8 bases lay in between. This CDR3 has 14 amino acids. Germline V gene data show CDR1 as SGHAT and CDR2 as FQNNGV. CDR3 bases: TGTGCCAGCAGCTTAGATCTGGGGCACTATGGCTACACCTTC. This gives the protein CASSLDLGHYGYTF. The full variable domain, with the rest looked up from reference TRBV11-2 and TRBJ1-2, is EAGVAQSPRYKIIEKRQSVAFWCNPISGHATLYWYQQILGQGPKLLIQFQNNGVVDDSQLPKDRFSAERLKGVDSTLKIQPAKLEDSAVYLCASSLDLGHYGYTFGSGTRLTVV.

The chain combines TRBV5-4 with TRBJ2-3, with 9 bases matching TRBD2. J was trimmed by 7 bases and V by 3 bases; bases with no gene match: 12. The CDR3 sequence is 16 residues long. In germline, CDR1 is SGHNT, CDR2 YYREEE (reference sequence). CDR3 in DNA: TGTGCCAGCAGCTCGCTGATAGCGGGAGACCCCTATACGCAGTATTTT. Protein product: CASSSLIAGDPYTQYF.

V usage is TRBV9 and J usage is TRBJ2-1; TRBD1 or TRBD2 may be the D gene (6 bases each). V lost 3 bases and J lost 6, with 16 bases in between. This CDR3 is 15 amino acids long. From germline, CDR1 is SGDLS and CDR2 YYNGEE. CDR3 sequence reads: CASSARDGGLNEQFF. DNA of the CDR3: TGTGCCAGCAGCGCCCGGGATGGGGGGCTCAATGAGCAGTTCTTC.

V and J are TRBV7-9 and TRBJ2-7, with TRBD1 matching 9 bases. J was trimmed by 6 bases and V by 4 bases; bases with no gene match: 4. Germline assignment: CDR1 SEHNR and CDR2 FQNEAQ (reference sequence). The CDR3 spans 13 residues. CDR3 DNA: TGTGCCAGCAGCTCCGGGACAGGGTTCGAGCAGTACTTC. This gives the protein CASSSGTGFEQYF.

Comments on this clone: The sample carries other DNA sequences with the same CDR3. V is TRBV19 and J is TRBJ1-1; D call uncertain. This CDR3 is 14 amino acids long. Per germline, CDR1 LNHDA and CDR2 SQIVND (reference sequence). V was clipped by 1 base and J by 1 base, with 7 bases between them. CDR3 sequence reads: CASSIGRQNTEAFF. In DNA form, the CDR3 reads TGTGCCAGTAGTATAGGGCGACAGAACACTGAAGCTTTCTTT.

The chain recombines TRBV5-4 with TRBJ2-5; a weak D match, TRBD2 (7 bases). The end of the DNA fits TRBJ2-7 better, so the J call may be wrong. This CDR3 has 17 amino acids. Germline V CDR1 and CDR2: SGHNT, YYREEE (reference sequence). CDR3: CASSLSVYGGRPYEQYF. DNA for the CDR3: TGTGCCAGCAGCTTGAGCGTGTACGGGGGGCGGCCCTACGAGCAGTACTTC.

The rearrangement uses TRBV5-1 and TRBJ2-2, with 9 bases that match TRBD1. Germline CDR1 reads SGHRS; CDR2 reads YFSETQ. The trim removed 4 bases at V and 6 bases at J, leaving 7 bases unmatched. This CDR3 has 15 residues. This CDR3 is CASSKDRGLSGELFF. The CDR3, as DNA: TGCGCCAGCAGCAAGGACAGGGGTCTTTCCGGGGAGCTGTTTTTT. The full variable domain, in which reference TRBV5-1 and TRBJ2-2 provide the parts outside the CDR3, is KAGVTQTPRYLIKTRGQQVTLSCSPISGHRSVSWYQQTPGQGLQFLFEYFSETQRNKGNFPGRFSGRQFSNSRSEMNVSTLELGDSALYLCASSKDRGLSGELFFGEGSRLTVL.

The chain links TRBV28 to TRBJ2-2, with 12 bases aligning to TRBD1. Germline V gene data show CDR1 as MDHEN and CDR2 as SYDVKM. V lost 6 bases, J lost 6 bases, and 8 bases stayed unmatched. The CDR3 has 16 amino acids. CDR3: CASRSPGQGASGELFF. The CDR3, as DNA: TGTGCCAGCAGATCCCCGGGACAGGGGGCCTCCGGGGAGCTGTTTTTT.

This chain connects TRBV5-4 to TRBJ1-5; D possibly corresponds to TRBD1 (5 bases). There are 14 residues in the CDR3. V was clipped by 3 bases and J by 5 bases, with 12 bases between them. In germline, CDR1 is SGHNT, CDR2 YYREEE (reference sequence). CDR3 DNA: TGTGCCAGCAGCTCCGGGGGGGGAGATCAGCCCCAGCATTTT. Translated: CASSSGGGDQPQHF.

The CDR3: CSVRGQGSYGYTF. The CDR3 bases are TGCAGCGTTAGGGGACAGGGGAGCTATGGCTACACCTTC. The chain uses TRBV29-1 and TRBJ1-2, with 10 positions matching TRBD1. Germline CDR1 and CDR2: SQVTM and ANQGSEA. V was clipped by 5 bases and J by 4 bases; unmatched bases: 4. This CDR3 has 13 amino acids.

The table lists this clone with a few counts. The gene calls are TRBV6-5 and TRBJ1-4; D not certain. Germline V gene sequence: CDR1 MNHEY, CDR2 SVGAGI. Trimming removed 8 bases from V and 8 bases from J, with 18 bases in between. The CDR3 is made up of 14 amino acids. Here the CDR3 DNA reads TGTGCCAGCTCCCAAGGTCTTTCGAGAGAAAAACTGTTTTTT. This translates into CASSQGLSREKLFF.

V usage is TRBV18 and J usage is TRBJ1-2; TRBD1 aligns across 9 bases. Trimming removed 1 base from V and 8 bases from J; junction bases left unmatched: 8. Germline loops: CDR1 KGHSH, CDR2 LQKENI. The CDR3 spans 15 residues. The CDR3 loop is CASSPLKQGAVGYTF. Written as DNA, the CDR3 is TGTGCCAGCTCACCACTAAAACAGGGGGCGGTCGGCTACACCTTC.

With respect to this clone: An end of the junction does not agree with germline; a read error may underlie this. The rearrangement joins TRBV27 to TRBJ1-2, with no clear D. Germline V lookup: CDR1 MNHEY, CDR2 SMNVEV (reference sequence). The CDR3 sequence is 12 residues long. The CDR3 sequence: CASRGGNHGYTF. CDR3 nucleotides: TGTGCCAGCAGGGGCGGTAACCATGGCTACACCTTC.

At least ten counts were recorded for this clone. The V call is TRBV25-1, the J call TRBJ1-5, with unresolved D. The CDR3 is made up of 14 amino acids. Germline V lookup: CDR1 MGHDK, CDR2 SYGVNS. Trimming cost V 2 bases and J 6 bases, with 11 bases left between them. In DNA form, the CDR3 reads TGTGCCAGCAGTGAACCCGGGGAGGGTCAGCCCCAGCATTTT. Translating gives CASSEPGEGQPQHF.

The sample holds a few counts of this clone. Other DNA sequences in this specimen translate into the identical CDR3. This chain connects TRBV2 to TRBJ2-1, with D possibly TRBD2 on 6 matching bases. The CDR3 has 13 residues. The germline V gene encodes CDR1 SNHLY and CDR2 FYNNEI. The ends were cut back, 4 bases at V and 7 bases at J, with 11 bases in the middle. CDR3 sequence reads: CASSARLGNEQFF. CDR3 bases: TGTGCCAGCAGTGCTCGACTAGGAAATGAGCAGTTCTTC.

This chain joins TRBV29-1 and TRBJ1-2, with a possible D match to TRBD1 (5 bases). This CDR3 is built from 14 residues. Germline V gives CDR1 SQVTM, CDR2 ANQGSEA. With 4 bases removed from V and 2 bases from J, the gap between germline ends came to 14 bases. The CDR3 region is CSVGHLGENYGYTF. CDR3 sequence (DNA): TGCAGCGTTGGCCACCTGGGGGAAAACTATGGCTACACCTTC.

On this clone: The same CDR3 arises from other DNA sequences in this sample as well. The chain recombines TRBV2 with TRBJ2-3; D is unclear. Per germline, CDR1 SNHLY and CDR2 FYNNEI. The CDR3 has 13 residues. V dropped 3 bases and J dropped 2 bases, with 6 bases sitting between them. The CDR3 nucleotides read TGTGCCAGCAGTGATGAGTCCACAGATACGCAGTATTTT. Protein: CASSDESTDTQYF.

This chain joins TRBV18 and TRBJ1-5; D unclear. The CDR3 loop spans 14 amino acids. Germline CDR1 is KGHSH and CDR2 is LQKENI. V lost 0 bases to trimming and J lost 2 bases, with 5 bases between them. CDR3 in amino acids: CASSPPPGNQPQHF. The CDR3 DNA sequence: TGTGCCAGCTCACCACCTCCAGGCAATCAGCCCCAGCATTTT.

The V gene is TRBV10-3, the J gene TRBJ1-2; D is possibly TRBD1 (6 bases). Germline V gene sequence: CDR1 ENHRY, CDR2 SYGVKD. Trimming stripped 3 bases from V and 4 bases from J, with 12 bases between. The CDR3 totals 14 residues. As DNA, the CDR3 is TGTGCCATCAGTGATCAGGGGCTTATCTATGGCTACACCTTC. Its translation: CAISDQGLIYGYTF.

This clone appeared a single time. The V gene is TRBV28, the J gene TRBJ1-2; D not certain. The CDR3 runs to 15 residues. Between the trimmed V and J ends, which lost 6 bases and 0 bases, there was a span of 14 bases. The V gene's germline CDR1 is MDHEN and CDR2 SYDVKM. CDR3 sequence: CASSYLGAANYGYTF. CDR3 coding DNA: TGTGCCAGCAGCTACCTGGGAGCAGCTAACTATGGCTACACCTTC.

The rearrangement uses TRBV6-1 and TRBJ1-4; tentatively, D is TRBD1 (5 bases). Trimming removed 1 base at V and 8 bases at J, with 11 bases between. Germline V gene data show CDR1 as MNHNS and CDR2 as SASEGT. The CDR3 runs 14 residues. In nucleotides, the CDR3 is TGTGCCAGCAGTGAAGGGCAGGGAGGGGAAAAACTGTTTTTT. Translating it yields CASSEGQGGEKLFF.

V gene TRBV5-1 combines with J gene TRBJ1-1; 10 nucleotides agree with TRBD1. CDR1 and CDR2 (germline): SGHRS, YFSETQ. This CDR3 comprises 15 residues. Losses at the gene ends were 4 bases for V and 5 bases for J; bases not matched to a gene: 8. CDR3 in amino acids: CASSVRDRGRTEAFF. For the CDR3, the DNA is TGCGCCAGCAGCGTTAGGGACAGGGGAAGGACTGAAGCTTTCTTT.

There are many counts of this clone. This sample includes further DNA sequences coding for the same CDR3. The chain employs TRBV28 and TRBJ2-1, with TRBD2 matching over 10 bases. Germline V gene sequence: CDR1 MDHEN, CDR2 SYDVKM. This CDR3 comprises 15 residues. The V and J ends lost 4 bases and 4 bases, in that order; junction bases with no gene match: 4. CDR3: CASSSGLADYNEQFF. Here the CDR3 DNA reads TGTGCCAGCAGTTCCGGACTAGCGGATTACAATGAGCAGTTCTTC.

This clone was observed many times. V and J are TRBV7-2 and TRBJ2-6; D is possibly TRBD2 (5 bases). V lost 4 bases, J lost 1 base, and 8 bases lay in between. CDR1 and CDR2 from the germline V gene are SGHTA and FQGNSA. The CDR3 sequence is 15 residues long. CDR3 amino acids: CASSSLGSGANVLTF. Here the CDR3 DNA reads TGTGCCAGCAGCTCACTAGGATCTGGGGCCAACGTCCTGACTTTC.

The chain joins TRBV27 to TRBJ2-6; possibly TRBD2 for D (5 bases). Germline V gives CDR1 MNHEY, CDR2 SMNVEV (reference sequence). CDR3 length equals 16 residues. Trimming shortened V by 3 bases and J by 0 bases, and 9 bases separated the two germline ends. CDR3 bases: TGTGCCAGCAGTTTTCGGGGTTCCTCTGGGGCCAACGTCCTGACTTTC. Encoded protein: CASSFRGSSGANVLTF.

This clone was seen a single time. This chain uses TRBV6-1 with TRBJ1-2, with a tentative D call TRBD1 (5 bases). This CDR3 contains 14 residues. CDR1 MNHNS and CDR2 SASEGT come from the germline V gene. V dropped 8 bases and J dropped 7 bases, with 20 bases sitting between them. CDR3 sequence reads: CASRGTGGWFGYTF. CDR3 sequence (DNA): TGTGCCAGCCGAGGGACGGGCGGGTGGTTTGGCTACACCTTC.

For the CDR3, the DNA is TGTGCCAGCAGCCAAGATCTCGCTGGAGGAAACACCATATATTTT. Translating it yields CASSQDLAGGNTIYF. This chain links TRBV14 with TRBJ1-3; D not resolved. CDR3 length: 15 residues. Germline V gives CDR1 SGHDN, CDR2 FVKESK. V was trimmed by 0 bases and J by 4 bases, leaving 10 bases between them.